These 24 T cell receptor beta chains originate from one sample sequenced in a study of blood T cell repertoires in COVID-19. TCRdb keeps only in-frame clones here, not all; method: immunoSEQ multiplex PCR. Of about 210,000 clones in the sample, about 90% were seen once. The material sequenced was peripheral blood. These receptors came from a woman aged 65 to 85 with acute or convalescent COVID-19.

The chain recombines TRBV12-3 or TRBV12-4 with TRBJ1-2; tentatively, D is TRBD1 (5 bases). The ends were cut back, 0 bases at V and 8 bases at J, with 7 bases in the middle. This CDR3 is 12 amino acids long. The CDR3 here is CASSLAQGGYTF. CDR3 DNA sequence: TGTGCCAGCAGTTTAGCGCAGGGCGGCTACACCTTC.

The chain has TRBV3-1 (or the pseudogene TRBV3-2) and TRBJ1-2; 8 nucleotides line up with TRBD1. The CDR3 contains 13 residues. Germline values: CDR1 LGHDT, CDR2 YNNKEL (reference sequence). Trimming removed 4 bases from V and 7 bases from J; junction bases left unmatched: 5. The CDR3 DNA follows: TGTGCCAGCAGCCTCTCAGGGGGCAGTGGCTACACCTTC. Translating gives CASSLSGGSGYTF.

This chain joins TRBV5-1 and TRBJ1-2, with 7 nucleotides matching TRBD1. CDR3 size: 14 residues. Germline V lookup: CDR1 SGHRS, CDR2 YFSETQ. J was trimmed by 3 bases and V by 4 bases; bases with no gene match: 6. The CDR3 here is CASSGNRGHYGYTF. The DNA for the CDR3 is TGCGCCAGCAGCGGAAACAGGGGACACTATGGCTACACCTTC.

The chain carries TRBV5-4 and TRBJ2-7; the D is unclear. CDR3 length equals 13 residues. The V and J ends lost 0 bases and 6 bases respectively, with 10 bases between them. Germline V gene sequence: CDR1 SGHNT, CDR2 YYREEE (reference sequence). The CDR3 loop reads CASSLEMRSEQYF. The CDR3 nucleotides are TGTGCCAGCAGCTTGGAAATGCGGAGCGAGCAGTACTTC.

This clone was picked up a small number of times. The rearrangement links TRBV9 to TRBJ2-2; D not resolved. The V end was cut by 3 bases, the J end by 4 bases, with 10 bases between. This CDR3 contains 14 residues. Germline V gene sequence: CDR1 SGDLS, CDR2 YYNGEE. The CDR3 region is CASSALRSTGELFF. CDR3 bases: TGTGCCAGCAGCGCTCTAAGAAGCACCGGGGAGCTGTTTTTT. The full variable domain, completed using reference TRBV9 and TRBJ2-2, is DSGVTQTPKHLITATGQRVTLRCSPRSGDLSVYWYQQSLDQGLQFLIQYYNGEERAKGNILERFSAQQFPDLHSELNLSSLELGDSALYFCASSALRSTGELFFGEGSRLTVL.

The CDR3 reads CASGTSGGGEQFF. The CDR3 DNA reads TGTGCCAGCGGGACTAGCGGGGGGGGTGAGCAGTTCTTC. The rearrangement uses TRBV12-3 or TRBV12-4 and TRBJ2-1, with 16 positions matching TRBD2. Unmatched junction bases numbered 1, after V lost 8 bases and J lost 9 bases. CDR3 length: 13 residues.

DNA for the CDR3: TGTGCCAGCAGCCCTATCGCCACAGGGGGCGCGAGGGGCTACACCTTC. Protein product: CASSPIATGGARGYTF. The chain has TRBV9 and TRBJ1-2, with TRBD1 identical over 9 bases. CDR3 length: 16 residues. V lost 4 bases and J lost 8; bases outside the gene matches: 15. Germline CDR1 reads SGDLS; CDR2 reads YYNGEE.

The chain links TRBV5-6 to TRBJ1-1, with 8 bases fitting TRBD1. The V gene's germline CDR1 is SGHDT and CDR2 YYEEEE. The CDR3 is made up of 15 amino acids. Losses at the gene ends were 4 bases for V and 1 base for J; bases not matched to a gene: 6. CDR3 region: CASSPDRGWNTEAFF. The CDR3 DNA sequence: TGTGCCAGCAGCCCCGACAGGGGCTGGAACACTGAAGCTTTCTTT.

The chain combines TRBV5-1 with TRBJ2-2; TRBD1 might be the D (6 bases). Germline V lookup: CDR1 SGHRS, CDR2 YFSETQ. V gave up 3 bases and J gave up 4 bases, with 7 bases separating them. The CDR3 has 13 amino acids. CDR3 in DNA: TGCGCCAGCAGCTCAGGGGTCACCGGGGAGCTGTTTTTT. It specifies CASSSGVTGELFF.

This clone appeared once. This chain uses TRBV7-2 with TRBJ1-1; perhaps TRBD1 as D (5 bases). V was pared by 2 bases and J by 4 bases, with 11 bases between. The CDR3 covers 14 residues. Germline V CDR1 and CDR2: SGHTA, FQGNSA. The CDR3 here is CASSLQGPSTEAFF. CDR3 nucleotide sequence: TGTGCCAGCAGCTTACAGGGTCCATCCACTGAAGCTTTCTTT.

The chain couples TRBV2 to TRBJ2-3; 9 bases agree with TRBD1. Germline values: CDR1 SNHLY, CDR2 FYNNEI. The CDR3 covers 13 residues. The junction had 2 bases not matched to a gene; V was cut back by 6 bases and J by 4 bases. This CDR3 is CASSGTGSDTQYF. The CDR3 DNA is TGTGCCAGCAGCGGGACAGGGTCAGATACGCAGTATTTT.

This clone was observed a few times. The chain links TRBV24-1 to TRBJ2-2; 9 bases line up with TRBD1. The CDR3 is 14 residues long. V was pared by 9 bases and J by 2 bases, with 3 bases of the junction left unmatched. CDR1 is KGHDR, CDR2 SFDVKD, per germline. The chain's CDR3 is CATSDRGNTGELFF. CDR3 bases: TGTGCCACCTCGGACAGGGGAAACACCGGGGAGCTGTTTTTT.

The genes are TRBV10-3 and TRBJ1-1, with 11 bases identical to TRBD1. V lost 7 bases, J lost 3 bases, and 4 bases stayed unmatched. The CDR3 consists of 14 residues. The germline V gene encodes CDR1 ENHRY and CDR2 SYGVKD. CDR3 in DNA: TGTGCCATCACCGGACAGGGGGCCCACACTGAAGCTTTCTTT. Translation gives CAITGQGAHTEAFF.

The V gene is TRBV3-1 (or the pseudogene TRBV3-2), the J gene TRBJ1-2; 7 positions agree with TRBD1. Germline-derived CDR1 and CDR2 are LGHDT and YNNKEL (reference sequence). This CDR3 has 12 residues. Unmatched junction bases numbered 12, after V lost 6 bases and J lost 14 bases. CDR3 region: CASSSPGQAVTF. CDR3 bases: TGTGCCAGCAGTTCTCCCGGACAGGCAGTGACCTTC.

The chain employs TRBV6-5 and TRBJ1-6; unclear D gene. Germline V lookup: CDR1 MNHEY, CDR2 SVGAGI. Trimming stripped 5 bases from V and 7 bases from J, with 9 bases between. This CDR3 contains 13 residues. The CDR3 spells CASSTSRNSPLHF. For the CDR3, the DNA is TGTGCCAGCAGTACCTCACGGAATTCACCCCTCCACTTT.

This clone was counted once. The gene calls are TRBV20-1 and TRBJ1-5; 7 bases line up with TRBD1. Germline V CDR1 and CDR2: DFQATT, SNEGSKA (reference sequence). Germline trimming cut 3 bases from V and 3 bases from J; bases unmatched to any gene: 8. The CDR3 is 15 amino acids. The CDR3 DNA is TGCAGTGCTAGTCAATGGGACAGAGACAATCAGCCCCAGCATTTT. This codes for CSASQWDRDNQPQHF.

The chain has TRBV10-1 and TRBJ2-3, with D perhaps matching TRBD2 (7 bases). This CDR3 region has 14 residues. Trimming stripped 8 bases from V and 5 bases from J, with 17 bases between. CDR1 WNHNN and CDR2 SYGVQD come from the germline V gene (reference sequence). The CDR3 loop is CASGGGGSGDTQYF. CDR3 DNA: TGCGCCAGCGGCGGGGGCGGGAGCGGAGATACGCAGTATTTT.

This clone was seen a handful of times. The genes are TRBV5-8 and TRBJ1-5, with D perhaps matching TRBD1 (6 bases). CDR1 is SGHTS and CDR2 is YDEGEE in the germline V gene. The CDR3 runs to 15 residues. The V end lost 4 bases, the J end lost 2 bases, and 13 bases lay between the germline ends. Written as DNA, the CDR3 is TGTGCCAGCAGCGTATCAGGACAGCGCAATCAGCCCCAGCATTTT. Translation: CASSVSGQRNQPQHF.

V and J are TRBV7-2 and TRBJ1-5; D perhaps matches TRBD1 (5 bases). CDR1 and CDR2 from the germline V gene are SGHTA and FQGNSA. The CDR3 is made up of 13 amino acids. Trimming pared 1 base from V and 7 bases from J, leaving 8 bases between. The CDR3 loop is CASSLDGGQPQHF. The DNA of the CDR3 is TGTGCCAGCAGCTTAGATGGGGGGCAGCCCCAGCATTTT.

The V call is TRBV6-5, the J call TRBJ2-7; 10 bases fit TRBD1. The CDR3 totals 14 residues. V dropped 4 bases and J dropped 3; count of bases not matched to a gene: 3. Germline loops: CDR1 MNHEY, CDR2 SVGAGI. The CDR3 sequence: CASSSGTGVYEQYF. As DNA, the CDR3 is TGTGCCAGCAGTTCCGGGACAGGGGTCTACGAGCAGTACTTC.

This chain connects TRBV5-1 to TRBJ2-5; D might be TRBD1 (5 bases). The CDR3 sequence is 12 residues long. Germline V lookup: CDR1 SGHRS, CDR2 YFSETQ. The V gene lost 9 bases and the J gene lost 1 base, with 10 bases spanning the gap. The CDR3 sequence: CATRQFQETQYF. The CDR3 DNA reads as TGCGCCACACGACAGTTCCAAGAGACCCAGTACTTC.

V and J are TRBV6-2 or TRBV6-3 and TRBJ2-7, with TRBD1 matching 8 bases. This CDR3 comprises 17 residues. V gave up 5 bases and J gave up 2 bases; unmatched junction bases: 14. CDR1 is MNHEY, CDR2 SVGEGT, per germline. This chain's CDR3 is CASSGQGASNSAYEQYF. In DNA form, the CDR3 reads TGTGCCAGCAGTGGACAGGGAGCTTCCAATTCCGCCTACGAGCAGTACTTC.

CDR3 sequence: CASSSARGDTQYF. CDR3 in DNA: TGTGCCAGCTCATCTGCCAGGGGGGATACGCAGTATTTT. The chain uses TRBV18 and TRBJ2-3; 7 bases are a match to TRBD1. J gave up 6 bases and V 5 bases, and 5 bases lay outside the gene matches. CDR1 is KGHSH, CDR2 LQKENI, per germline. The CDR3 runs 13 residues.

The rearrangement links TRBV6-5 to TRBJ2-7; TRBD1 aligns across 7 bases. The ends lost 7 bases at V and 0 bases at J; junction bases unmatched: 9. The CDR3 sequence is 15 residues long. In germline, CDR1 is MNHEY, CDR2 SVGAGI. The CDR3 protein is CASKLTGTSSYEQYF. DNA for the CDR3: TGTGCCAGCAAACTGACAGGGACCAGCTCCTACGAGCAGTACTTC.